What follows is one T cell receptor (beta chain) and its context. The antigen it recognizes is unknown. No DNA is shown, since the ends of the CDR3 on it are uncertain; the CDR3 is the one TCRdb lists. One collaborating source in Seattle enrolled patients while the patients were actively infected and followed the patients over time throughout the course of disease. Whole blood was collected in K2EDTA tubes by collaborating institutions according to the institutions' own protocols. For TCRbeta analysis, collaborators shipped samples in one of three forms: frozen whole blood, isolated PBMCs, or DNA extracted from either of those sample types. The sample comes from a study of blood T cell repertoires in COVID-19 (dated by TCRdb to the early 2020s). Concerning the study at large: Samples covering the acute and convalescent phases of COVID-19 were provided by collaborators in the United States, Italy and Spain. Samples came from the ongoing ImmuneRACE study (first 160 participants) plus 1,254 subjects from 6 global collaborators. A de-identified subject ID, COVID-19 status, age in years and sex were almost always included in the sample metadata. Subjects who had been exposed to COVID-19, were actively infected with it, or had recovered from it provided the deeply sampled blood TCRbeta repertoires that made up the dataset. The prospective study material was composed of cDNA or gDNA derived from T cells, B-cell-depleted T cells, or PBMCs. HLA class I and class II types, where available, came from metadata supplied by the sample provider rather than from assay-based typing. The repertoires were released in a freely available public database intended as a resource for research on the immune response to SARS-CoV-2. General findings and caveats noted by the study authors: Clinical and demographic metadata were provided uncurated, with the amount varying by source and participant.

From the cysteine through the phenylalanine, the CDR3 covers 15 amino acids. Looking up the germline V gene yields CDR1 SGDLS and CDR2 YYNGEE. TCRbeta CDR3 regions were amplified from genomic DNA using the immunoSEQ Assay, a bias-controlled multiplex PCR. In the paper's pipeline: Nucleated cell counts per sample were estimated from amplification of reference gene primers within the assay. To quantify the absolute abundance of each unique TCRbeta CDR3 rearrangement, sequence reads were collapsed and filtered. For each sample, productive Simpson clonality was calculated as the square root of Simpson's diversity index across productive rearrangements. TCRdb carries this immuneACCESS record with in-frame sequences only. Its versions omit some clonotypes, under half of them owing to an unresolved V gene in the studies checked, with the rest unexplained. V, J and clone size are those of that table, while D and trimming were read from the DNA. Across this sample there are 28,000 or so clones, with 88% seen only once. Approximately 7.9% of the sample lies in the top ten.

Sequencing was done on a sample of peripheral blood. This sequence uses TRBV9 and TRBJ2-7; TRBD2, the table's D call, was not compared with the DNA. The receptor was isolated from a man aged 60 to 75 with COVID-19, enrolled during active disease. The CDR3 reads CASSVGPGNSYEQYF.